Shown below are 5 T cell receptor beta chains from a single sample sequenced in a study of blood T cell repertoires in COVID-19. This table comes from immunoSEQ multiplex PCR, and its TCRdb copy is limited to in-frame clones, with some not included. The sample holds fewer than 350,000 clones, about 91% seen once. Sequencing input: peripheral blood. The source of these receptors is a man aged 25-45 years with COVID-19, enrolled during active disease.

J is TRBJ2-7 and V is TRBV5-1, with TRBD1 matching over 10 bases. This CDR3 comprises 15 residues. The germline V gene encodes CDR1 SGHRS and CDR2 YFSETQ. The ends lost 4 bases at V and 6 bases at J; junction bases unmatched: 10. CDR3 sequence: CASSTAGTGVGEQYF. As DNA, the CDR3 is TGCGCCAGCAGCACGGCCGGGACAGGGGTAGGCGAGCAGTACTTC.

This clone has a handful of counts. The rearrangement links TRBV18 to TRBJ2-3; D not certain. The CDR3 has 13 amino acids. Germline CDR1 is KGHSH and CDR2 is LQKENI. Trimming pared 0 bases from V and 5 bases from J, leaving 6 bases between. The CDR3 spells CASSPPGLDTQYF. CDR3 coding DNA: TGTGCCAGCTCACCACCGGGCTTAGATACGCAGTATTTT. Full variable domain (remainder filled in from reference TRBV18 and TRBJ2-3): NAGVMQNPRHLVRRRGQEARLRCSPMKGHSHVYWYRQLPEEGLKFMVYLQKENIIDESGMPKERFSAEFPKEGPSILRIQQVVRGDSAAYFCASSPPGLDTQYFGPGTRLTVL.

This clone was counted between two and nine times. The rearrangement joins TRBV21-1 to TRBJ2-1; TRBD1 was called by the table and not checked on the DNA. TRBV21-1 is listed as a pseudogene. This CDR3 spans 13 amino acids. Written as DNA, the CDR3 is TGTGCCAGCAGCAACTCCAGTCGCAATGAGCAGTTCTTC. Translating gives CASSNSSRNEQFF.

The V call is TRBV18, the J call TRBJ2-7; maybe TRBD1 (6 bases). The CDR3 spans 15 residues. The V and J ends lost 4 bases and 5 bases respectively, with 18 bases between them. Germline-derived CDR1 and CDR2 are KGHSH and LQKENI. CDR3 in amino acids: CASSRGQVDRDEQYF. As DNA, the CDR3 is TGTGCCAGCTCACGGGGGCAGGTGGACCGGGACGAGCAGTACTTC.

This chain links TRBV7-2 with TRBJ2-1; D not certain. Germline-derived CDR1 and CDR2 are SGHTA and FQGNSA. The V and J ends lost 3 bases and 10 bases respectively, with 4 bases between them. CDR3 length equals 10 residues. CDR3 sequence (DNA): TGTGCCAGCAGCTTTAGAGAGCAGTTCTTC. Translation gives CASSFREQFF.